Presented here are 26 T cell receptor beta chains from one specimen sequenced in a study of T cell changes during pregnancy in multiple sclerosis (dated by TCRdb to about 2019). Libraries were made using the immunoSEQ multiplex PCR assay. The table was pulled from immuneACCESS by TCRdb, which kept in-frame rearrangements only. Such tables lose some clones; where checked, under half of the loss comes from unresolved V genes, and the rest has no known cause. This sample is represented by nearly 110,000 clones; more than 80% of them were singletons. The top ten hold around 1.6% of the sample. The source material was peripheral blood, sampled before pregnancy. Every receptor here comes from a female donor with multiple sclerosis, enrolled in a pregnancy study.

The chain uses TRBV9 and TRBJ1-1, with 8 bases lining up with TRBD1. V lost 4 bases and J lost 4; bases outside the gene matches: 9. This CDR3 contains 15 residues. The germline gives CDR1 SGDLS, CDR2 YYNGEE. Written as DNA, the CDR3 is TGTGCCAGCAGCCCTCCCGGGACAGGACGCACTGAAGCTTTCTTT. Its translation: CASSPPGTGRTEAFF.

Only a few counts were recorded for this clone. V gene TRBV6-5 combines with J gene TRBJ1-1, with D possibly TRBD1 on 6 matching bases. From germline, CDR1 is MNHEY and CDR2 SVGAGI. V lost 5 bases and J lost 2, with 12 bases in between. The CDR3 is 14 residues long. The CDR3 is CASSTPGVNTEAFF. Here the CDR3 DNA reads TGTGCCAGCAGTACTCCAGGGGTTAACACTGAAGCTTTCTTT.

V is TRBV11-3 and J is TRBJ2-5; possible D gene TRBD1, 6 bases. V was pared by 4 bases and J by 2 bases, with 11 bases between. Germline lookup yields CDR1 SGHNT and CDR2 YENEEA. The CDR3 contains 14 residues. CDR3 sequence (DNA): TGTGCCAGCAGCTCGAGGACAGATCAAGAGACCCAGTACTTC. Its translation is CASSSRTDQETQYF.

This chain joins TRBV7-9 and TRBJ2-2; 10 bases map to TRBD1. The CDR3 extends over 14 amino acids. V shed 8 bases and J 5 bases; nucleotides not matched to a gene: 5. Germline V CDR1 and CDR2: SEHNR, FQNEAQ (reference sequence). This CDR3 reads CASGGQGLTGELFF. CDR3 nucleotides: TGTGCCAGCGGGGGACAGGGGTTAACCGGGGAGCTGTTTTTT. The full variable domain, its missing parts supplied by reference TRBV7-9 and TRBJ2-2, is DTGVSQNPRHKITKRGQNVTFRCDPISEHNRLYWYRQTLGQGPEFLTYFQNEAQLEKSRLLSDRFSAERPKGSFSTLEIQRTEQGDSAMYLCASGGQGLTGELFFGEGSRLTVL.

This chain links TRBV9 with TRBJ1-2; D is possibly TRBD1 (6 bases). V gave up 4 bases and J gave up 8 bases, with 15 bases separating them. The CDR3 covers 13 residues. Germline CDR1 reads SGDLS; CDR2 reads YYNGEE. CDR3 loop: CASSPTGREGYTF. The CDR3 DNA follows: TGTGCCAGCAGCCCAACAGGGAGGGAAGGCTACACCTTC.

The V gene is TRBV30, the J gene TRBJ2-2, with 10 bases aligning to TRBD2. Germline trimming cut 1 base from V and 0 bases from J; bases unmatched to any gene: 5. This CDR3 is 17 amino acids long. The germline gives CDR1 GTSNPN, CDR2 SVGIG (reference sequence). CDR3 DNA: TGTGCCTGGAGTGGGCTAGCGGGGGAAACGAACACCGGGGAGCTGTTTTTT. It yields the protein CAWSGLAGETNTGELFF.

The gene calls are TRBV10-3 and TRBJ2-1, with D possibly being TRBD2 (5 bases). This CDR3 has 14 residues. CDR1 and CDR2 (germline): ENHRY, SYGVKD. Trimming shortened V by 6 bases and J by 6 bases, and 15 bases separated the two germline ends. CDR3 region: CAIRLGSGSNEQFF. In DNA form, the CDR3 reads TGTGCCATCAGACTAGGATCGGGGTCCAATGAGCAGTTCTTC.

The chain employs TRBV5-6 and TRBJ1-5, with D perhaps matching TRBD1 (6 bases). The germline CDR1 and CDR2 sequences are SGHDT and YYEEEE. The CDR3 consists of 15 residues. Trimming removed 2 bases at V and 2 bases at J, with 11 bases between. The CDR3, as DNA: TGTGCCAGCAGCTTACAAGGGGGGGGCAATCAGCCCCAGCATTTT. Encoded protein: CASSLQGGGNQPQHF.

In this sample, this clone turned up once. The chain uses TRBV18 and TRBJ1-4; weak D call: TRBD1 (5 bases). CDR1 is KGHSH and CDR2 is LQKENI in the germline V gene. This CDR3 is 14 amino acids long. Trimming took 5 bases from V and 8 from J, leaving 15 bases between them. The CDR3: CASSSGVIREKLFF. The CDR3 DNA follows: TGTGCCAGCTCATCGGGGGTAATCAGAGAAAAACTGTTTTTT. Supplemented by reference TRBV18 and TRBJ1-4, the full variable domain reads NAGVMQNPRHLVRRRGQEARLRCSPMKGHSHVYWYRQLPEEGLKFMVYLQKENIIDESGMPKERFSAEFPKEGPSILRIQQVVRGDSAAYFCASSSGVIREKLFFGSGTQLSVL.

The chain recombines TRBV7-5 with TRBJ1-5; the table's D call, TRBD1, has no DNA check behind it. TRBV7-5 is given as a pseudogene. This CDR3 has 17 residues. CDR3 amino acids: CARSTGNRGYALQPQHF. CDR3 coding DNA: TGTGCCAGAAGCACGGGCAACAGGGGATATGCGTTGCAGCCCCAGCATTTT.

The chain has TRBV5-6 and TRBJ2-7; TRBD2 might be the D (5 bases). V was pared by 4 bases and J by 2 bases, with 7 bases between. The CDR3 is made up of 12 amino acids. CDR1 and CDR2 from the germline V gene are SGHDT and YYEEEE. The CDR3 spells CASSLGTYEQYF. The DNA for the CDR3 is TGTGCCAGCAGCCTCGGGACCTACGAGCAGTACTTC.

This clone was recorded a few times. This chain joins TRBV20-1 and TRBJ1-1; D unclear. CDR3 size: 11 residues. CDR1 is DFQATT and CDR2 is SNEGSKA in the germline V gene (reference sequence). Trimming removed 6 bases at V and 4 bases at J, with 9 bases between. In DNA, the CDR3 is TGCAGTGCCTCCACTTTCACTGAAGCTTTCTTT. Protein product: CSASTFTEAFF.

The V and J genes are TRBV29-1 and TRBJ2-5, with 9 bases lining up with TRBD2. V shed 5 bases and J 2 bases; nucleotides not matched to a gene: 9. CDR3 length: 15 amino acids. Germline assignment: CDR1 SQVTM and CDR2 ANQGSEA. The CDR3 loop reads CSVYLAGGRQETQYF. DNA for the CDR3: TGCAGCGTTTATCTGGCGGGGGGGCGACAAGAGACCCAGTACTTC.

The V and J genes are TRBV5-4 and TRBJ2-1, with D unresolved. This CDR3 spans 15 amino acids. The germline gives CDR1 SGHNT, CDR2 YYREEE (reference sequence). Trimming took 0 bases from V and 6 from J, leaving 13 bases between them. CDR3 nucleotide sequence: TGTGCCAGCAGCTTGGGGGCTGCGAGCTTCAATGAGCAGTTCTTC. This codes for CASSLGAASFNEQFF.

This CDR3 is CASSLQGANQPQHF. In DNA, the CDR3 is TGTGCCAGCAGCTTACAAGGGGCCAATCAGCCCCAGCATTTT. The chain links TRBV7-9 to TRBJ1-5; maybe TRBD1 (5 bases). The CDR3 covers 14 residues. CDR1 is SEHNR, CDR2 FQNEAQ, per germline (reference sequence). V lost 2 bases, J lost 3 bases, and 8 bases lay in between. The complete variable domain, with remaining parts taken from reference TRBV7-9 and TRBJ1-5, reads DTGVSQNPRHKITKRGQNVTFRCDPISEHNRLYWYRQTLGQGPEFLTYFQNEAQLEKSRLLSDRFSAERPKGSFSTLEIQRTEQGDSAMYLCASSLQGANQPQHFGDGTRLSIL.

The V gene is TRBV28, the J gene TRBJ2-7; tentative D call: TRBD2 (7 bases). This CDR3 has 18 residues. Looked up from germline, CDR1 is MDHEN and CDR2 is SYDVKM. Trimming took 6 bases from V and 4 from J, leaving 28 bases between them. Here the CDR3 reads CASSKQRKGGAGGYEQYF. The CDR3, as DNA: TGTGCCAGCAGCAAACAAAGGAAGGGGGGGGCCGGTGGTTACGAGCAGTACTTC.

The chain combines TRBV6-4 with TRBJ2-3; 8 nucleotides agree with TRBD1. In germline, CDR1 is MRHNA, CDR2 SNTAGT. The length of the CDR3 is 15 residues. J lost 4 bases, V lost 0 bases, and 3 bases had no gene match. The CDR3 DNA is TGTGCCAGCAGTGACTCCGCAGGGGGCGCAGATACGCAGTATTTT. Its translation: CASSDSAGGADTQYF.

This clone occurred once. J is TRBJ1-2 and V is TRBV9; TRBD1 might be the D (5 bases). Germline CDR1 and CDR2: SGDLS and YYNGEE. V was cut by 0 bases and J by 9 bases, with 15 bases left in between. CDR3 size: 14 residues. For the CDR3, the DNA is TGTGCCAGCAGCGTAGCTGGCTCAAAGGACAGCTACACCTTC. Its protein is CASSVAGSKDSYTF.

This clone came up once. V usage is TRBV5-4 and J usage is TRBJ1-2, with TRBD1 matching over 7 bases. Germline trimming cut 5 bases from V and 0 bases from J; bases unmatched to any gene: 4. This CDR3 region has 14 residues. Per germline, CDR1 SGHNT and CDR2 YYREEE (reference sequence). The CDR3 is CASRPGTANYGYTF. CDR3 nucleotide sequence: TGTGCCAGCAGGCCCGGGACAGCTAACTATGGCTACACCTTC.

The genes are TRBV25-1 and TRBJ1-2, with TRBD1 matching 9 bases. This CDR3 has 14 amino acids. The germline CDR1 and CDR2 sequences are MGHDK and SYGVNS. V lost 3 bases and J lost 4; bases outside the gene matches: 3. CDR3 nucleotides: TGTGCCAGCAGTGAGGCGGGACAGGGCTATGGCTACACCTTC. Protein product: CASSEAGQGYGYTF.

The chain couples TRBV11-3 to TRBJ1-1, with a possible D match to TRBD1 (5 bases). The CDR3 loop spans 15 amino acids. Germline assignment: CDR1 SGHNT and CDR2 YENEEA. Trimming took off 5 bases at V and 0 bases at J, with 13 bases between the two ends. In nucleotides, the CDR3 is TGTGCCAGCAGCCCTAGACCGACAGTGAACACTGAAGCTTTCTTT. Translation: CASSPRPTVNTEAFF.

The chain carries TRBV19 and TRBJ1-6, with a possible D match to TRBD1 (6 bases). The germline V gene encodes CDR1 LNHDA and CDR2 SQIVND (reference sequence). This CDR3 has 16 amino acids. V was trimmed by 3 bases and J by 1 base, leaving 10 bases between them. The CDR3 is CASSIQQGSYNSPLHF. The CDR3 DNA reads TGTGCCAGTAGTATTCAACAGGGTTCCTATAATTCACCCCTCCACTTT.

This chain links TRBV5-4 with TRBJ2-1, with TRBD2 matching over 10 bases. This CDR3 has 16 residues. Germline V CDR1 and CDR2: SGHNT, YYREEE (reference sequence). V gave up 4 bases and J gave up 3 bases; unmatched junction bases: 7. CDR3: CASSPRLAGDYNEQFF. The CDR3 DNA follows: TGTGCCAGCAGCCCCAGGCTAGCGGGGGACTACAATGAGCAGTTCTTC.

V is TRBV19 and J is TRBJ1-1; 7 bases are a match to TRBD1. The CDR3 covers 14 residues. V gave up 2 bases and J gave up 7 bases; unmatched junction bases: 7. Germline assignment: CDR1 LNHDA and CDR2 SQIVND (reference sequence). The CDR3 DNA reads as TGTGCCAGTAGTATAATAACAGGGGCCCATGAAGCTTTCTTT. Protein product: CASSIITGAHEAFF.

The chain uses TRBV19 and TRBJ1-4; D not resolved. Germline CDR1 reads LNHDA; CDR2 reads SQIVND (reference sequence). The CDR3 contains 15 residues. The ends were cut back, 5 bases at V and 0 bases at J, with 10 bases in the middle. CDR3 region: CASSAPGTTNEKLFF. The CDR3 DNA follows: TGTGCCAGTAGTGCGCCCGGGACAACTAATGAAAAACTGTTTTTT.

V usage is TRBV11-2 and J usage is TRBJ2-7; D gene uncertain. The V end was cut by 5 bases, the J end by 2 bases, with 13 bases between. The length of the CDR3 is 14 residues. From germline, CDR1 is SGHAT and CDR2 FQNNGV. The CDR3 protein is CASSIVRRAYEQYF. The CDR3 nucleotides read TGTGCCAGCAGCATCGTACGGAGAGCCTACGAGCAGTACTTC. Variable domain in full (rest from reference TRBV11-2 and TRBJ2-7): EAGVAQSPRYKIIEKRQSVAFWCNPISGHATLYWYQQILGQGPKLLIQFQNNGVVDDSQLPKDRFSAERLKGVDSTLKIQPAKLEDSAVYLCASSIVRRAYEQYFGPGTRLTVT.